The 28 T cell receptor beta chains in this list originate from one sample, sequenced in a study of radiotherapy plus CTLA-4 blockade in lung cancer. Sequencing used immunoSEQ multiplex PCR; TCRdb keeps in-frame clones, though not all of them. Here the sample spans roughly 62,000 clones, roughly 76% being singletons. The specimen comprised peripheral blood, sampled from a patient treated with radiotherapy plus ipilimumab. All receptors derive from a human donor with non-small cell lung cancer who had a complete response to radiotherapy plus ipilimumab.

This chain uses TRBV5-6 with TRBJ1-2; a weak D match, TRBD1 (6 bases). Germline V gene lookup returns CDR1 SGHDT and CDR2 YYEEEE. V was shortened by 3 bases and J by 2 bases, with 14 bases between the two germline ends. This CDR3 contains 15 residues. CDR3 residues: CASSYPGHVNYGYTF. CDR3 DNA sequence: TGTGCCAGCAGCTACCCGGGACACGTCAACTATGGCTACACCTTC.

The chain has TRBV28 and TRBJ1-5; 12 nucleotides align to TRBD1. CDR1 MDHEN and CDR2 SYDVKM come from the germline V gene. The CDR3 consists of 17 residues. V was clipped by 6 bases and J by 7 bases; unmatched bases: 13. As DNA, the CDR3 is TGTGCCAGCAGCCGATCCCGGGACAGGGGGCTCTGGCAGCCCCAGCATTTT. Its protein product is CASSRSRDRGLWQPQHF.

This clone appeared a few times. This chain connects TRBV5-1 to TRBJ2-2, with D possibly being TRBD2 (6 bases). CDR3 length equals 15 residues. Looked up from germline, CDR1 is SGHRS and CDR2 is YFSETQ. Between the trimmed V and J ends, which lost 7 bases and 0 bases, there was a span of 13 bases. The CDR3 sequence is CASCPGVANTGELFF. The CDR3, as DNA: TGCGCCAGCTGCCCGGGGGTAGCGAACACCGGGGAGCTGTTTTTT.

V and J are TRBV21-1 and TRBJ1-2. TRBV21-1 is a listed pseudogene. This CDR3 is 16 amino acids long. The CDR3 region is CASSKMEPSASYGYTF. In DNA, the CDR3 is TGTGCCAGCAGCAAAATGGAGCCTTCTGCAAGCTATGGCTACACCTTC.

This clone was found a few times. An end of the junction does not agree with germline; a read error may underlie this. The J gene is TRBJ2-5, the V gene TRBV7-6, with TRBD1 matching over 9 bases. This CDR3 region has 15 residues. Germline values: CDR1 SGHVS, CDR2 FNYEAQ. The DNA of the CDR3 is TGTGCCAGCACCTTAGGGACAGGGATCCAAGAGACCCAGTACTTC. It specifies CASTLGTGIQETQYF.

This rearrangement joins TRBV7-3 to TRBJ2-5; no firm D call. In germline, CDR1 is SGHTA, CDR2 FQGTGA. The CDR3 runs 13 residues. Trimming removed 3 bases at V and 5 bases at J, with 10 bases between. CDR3 sequence reads: CASSLSRDETQYF. Written as DNA, the CDR3 is TGTGCCAGCAGCTTGTCTAGAGATGAGACCCAGTACTTC. Using reference TRBV7-3 and TRBJ2-5 for the parts outside the CDR3, the full variable domain is GAGVSQTPSNKVTEKGKYVELRCDPISGHTALYWYRQSLGQGPEFLIYFQGTGAADDSGLPNDRFFAVRPEGSVSTLKIQRTERGDSAVYLCASSLSRDETQYFGPGTRLLVL.

This chain links TRBV7-2 with TRBJ2-4, with D hard to call. The CDR3 is 12 residues long. V lost 0 bases, J lost 6 bases, and 3 bases lay in between. The germline V gene encodes CDR1 SGHTA and CDR2 FQGNSA. The CDR3 region has the DNA TGTGCCAGCAGCTTAGCGGCAAACATTCAGTACTTC. Translating gives CASSLAANIQYF.

This clone was seen a few times. Mismatch with germline at one junction end may stem from a read error. The V and J genes are TRBV6-6 and TRBJ2-7; TRBD2 matches at 7 bases. Germline loops: CDR1 MNHNY, CDR2 SVGAGI (reference sequence). The CDR3 extends over 11 amino acids. In nucleotides, the CDR3 is TGTGCCAGCAGTTACTCGGCACTAGCGTTCTTC. It encodes CASSYSALAFF.

The chain links TRBV7-6 to TRBJ1-3; possibly TRBD1 for D (6 bases). The length of the CDR3 is 15 residues. V lost 8 bases and J lost 0, with 14 bases in between. Per germline, CDR1 SGHVS and CDR2 FNYEAQ. The CDR3 sequence: CASVRGRGSGNTIYF. In DNA form, the CDR3 reads TGTGCCAGCGTCCGGGGCAGGGGCTCTGGAAACACCATATATTTT.

The chain combines TRBV4-1 with TRBJ2-1, with 7 bases lining up with TRBD1. V was clipped by 4 bases and J by 10 bases; unmatched bases: 7. The V gene's germline CDR1 is MGHRA and CDR2 YSYEKL. This CDR3 region has 13 residues. The DNA of the CDR3 is TGCGCCAGCAGCCTGAGGGACAGTCGGGAGCAGTTCTTC. Translation gives CASSLRDSREQFF.

This chain links TRBV28 with TRBJ2-3, with 7 bases lining up with TRBD1. In germline, CDR1 is MDHEN, CDR2 SYDVKM. CDR3 length equals 16 residues. The trim removed 7 bases at V and 0 bases at J, leaving 10 bases unmatched. CDR3 sequence: CASILGDRLSTDTQYF. The CDR3 DNA is TGTGCCAGCATCCTAGGGGACAGACTGAGCACAGATACGCAGTATTTT.

This clone has just a few counts. The chain links TRBV9 to TRBJ1-2; D not certain. CDR1 is SGDLS and CDR2 is YYNGEE in the germline V gene. V lost 2 bases and J 6 bases, leaving 11 bases between the germline ends. The CDR3 totals 13 residues. CDR3 amino acids: CASSVGREHGYTF. In DNA form, the CDR3 reads TGTGCCAGCAGCGTCGGACGGGAGCATGGCTACACCTTC.

The rearrangement links TRBV7-9 to TRBJ1-5, with 9 bases matching TRBD1. Germline V gene sequence: CDR1 SEHNR, CDR2 FQNEAQ (reference sequence). J was trimmed by 9 bases and V by 5 bases; bases with no gene match: 8. This CDR3 has 14 residues. The CDR3 sequence: CASSQPWTGAPQHF. The CDR3 nucleotides read TGTGCCAGCAGCCAGCCTTGGACAGGGGCGCCCCAGCATTTT.

The chain combines TRBV2 with TRBJ2-7, with 8 nucleotides matching TRBD1. Germline V lookup: CDR1 SNHLY, CDR2 FYNNEI. With V trimmed by 4 bases and J by 4 bases, 6 bases remained unmatched. The CDR3 sequence is 14 residues long. The CDR3 DNA sequence: TGTGCCAGCAGTGTTAACAGGGGGTTGTACGAGCAGTACTTC. Amino acids: CASSVNRGLYEQYF.

This sequence joins TRBV19 and TRBJ2-7; tentatively, D is TRBD2 (5 bases). V lost 1 base and J lost 2, with 12 bases in between. CDR1 LNHDA and CDR2 SQIVND come from the germline V gene (reference sequence). The CDR3 spans 15 residues. CDR3 coding DNA: TGTGCCAGTAGTATAGTAGTCGGGATCACCTACGAGCAGTACTTC. It encodes CASSIVVGITYEQYF.

V is TRBV9 and J is TRBJ2-3; maybe TRBD1 (5 bases). The V gene lost 9 bases and the J gene lost 0 bases, with 17 bases spanning the gap. Germline V CDR1 and CDR2: SGDLS, YYNGEE. The CDR3 is 15 amino acids. The CDR3 DNA reads TGTGCCAACTCCCTGGACATTTTTAGCACAGATACGCAGTATTTT. It is translated as CANSLDIFSTDTQYF.

This clone was picked up one time. V and J are TRBV30 and TRBJ1-5; a weak D match, TRBD1 (5 bases). The CDR3 consists of 14 residues. Germline V lookup: CDR1 GTSNPN, CDR2 SVGIG (reference sequence). Trimming removed 4 bases from V and 5 bases from J, with 15 bases in between. CDR3 region: CAWTPGRRDQPQHF. CDR3 in DNA: TGTGCCTGGACTCCGGGGCGGAGGGATCAGCCCCAGCATTTT.

CDR3 residues: CASGTGGRGSRYGYTF. The CDR3 bases are TGTGCCAGCGGGACAGGGGGCCGGGGTTCTCGGTATGGCTACACCTTC. The V call is TRBV2, the J call TRBJ1-2; the match to TRBD1 covers 12 bases. V dropped 8 bases and J dropped 5; count of bases not matched to a gene: 12. Germline CDR1 SNHLY, CDR2 FYNNEI. The CDR3 spans 16 residues.

This clone has only one observation. The rearrangement links TRBV9 to TRBJ2-5, with TRBD1 matching 8 bases. Germline V gene lookup returns CDR1 SGDLS and CDR2 YYNGEE. The CDR3 is made up of 16 amino acids. J was trimmed by 4 bases and V by 0 bases; bases with no gene match: 8. The CDR3 DNA is TGTGCCAGCAGCGTAGAGGGGGCAGGGGGCTCAGAGACCCAGTACTTC. It translates to CASSVEGAGGSETQYF.

This sequence joins TRBV9 and TRBJ1-3; 8 positions match TRBD1. CDR1 and CDR2 (germline): SGDLS, YYNGEE. V shed 4 bases, J shed 11 bases, and the junction held 20 bases outside the gene matches. CDR3 length equals 17 residues. DNA of the CDR3: TGTGCCAGCAGCCCGGGGACAGGATCCGTTTTCGGGAAGGCCATATATTTT. Encoded protein: CASSPGTGSVFGKAIYF.

The V call is TRBV6-5, the J call TRBJ1-5; D call uncertain. The ends were cut back, 6 bases at V and 0 bases at J, with 12 bases in the middle. Germline CDR1 and CDR2: MNHEY and SVGAGI. The CDR3 spans 15 residues. CDR3 loop: CASRTLAYSNQPQHF. In DNA, the CDR3 is TGTGCCAGCAGGACCTTAGCATATAGCAATCAGCCCCAGCATTTT.

This chain connects TRBV15 to TRBJ1-5; D is unresolved. Per the germline V gene, CDR1 is LNHNV and CDR2 is YYDKDF (reference sequence). This CDR3 has 17 residues. The V and J ends lost 1 base and 2 bases respectively, with 15 bases between them. The CDR3 loop is CATSRAEGSGGNQPQHF. The CDR3 region has the DNA TGTGCCACCAGCAGAGCAGAAGGGAGTGGAGGCAATCAGCCCCAGCATTTT.

The genes are TRBV28 and TRBJ1-5; TRBD1 matches at 9 bases. V gave up 6 bases and J gave up 4 bases; unmatched junction bases: 4. The CDR3 has 14 amino acids. Germline-derived CDR1 and CDR2 are MDHEN and SYDVKM. CDR3 DNA sequence: TGTGCCAGCAGAGAGACAGGGGGAAATCAGCCCCAGCATTTT. This encodes CASRETGGNQPQHF. Full variable domain (missing parts from reference TRBV28 and TRBJ1-5): DVKVTQSSRYLVKRTGEKVFLECVQDMDHENMFWYRQDPGLGLRLIYFSYDVKMKEKGDIPEGYSVSREKKERFSLILESASTNQTSMYLCASRETGGNQPQHFGDGTRLSIL.

The chain recombines TRBV9 with TRBJ2-3; D is possibly TRBD2 (6 bases). The CDR3 consists of 17 residues. Germline CDR1 reads SGDLS; CDR2 reads YYNGEE. V shed 3 bases and J shed 4 bases, with 21 bases lying between them. This CDR3 is CASSAHGWRGIADTQYF. The CDR3 nucleotides are TGTGCCAGCAGCGCCCACGGGTGGAGGGGAATTGCAGATACGCAGTATTTT.

The V call is TRBV19, the J call TRBJ2-3; 12 positions agree with TRBD2. V shed 3 bases and J 3 bases; nucleotides not matched to a gene: 4. There are 16 residues in the CDR3. In germline, CDR1 is LNHDA, CDR2 SQIVND (reference sequence). The CDR3 loop is CASSIPGLAGTDTQYF. The CDR3 nucleotides read TGTGCCAGTAGTATCCCGGGACTAGCGGGTACAGATACGCAGTATTTT.

The J gene is TRBJ2-7, the V gene TRBV18; 8 positions agree with TRBD1. The CDR3 loop spans 15 amino acids. V gave up 3 bases and J gave up 0 bases; unmatched junction bases: 4. From germline, CDR1 is KGHSH and CDR2 LQKENI. CDR3 nucleotide sequence: TGTGCCAGCTCACCCGACAGGGGAAGCTCCTACGAGCAGTACTTC. It encodes CASSPDRGSSYEQYF.

The V gene is TRBV30, the J gene TRBJ2-3, with 11 nucleotides matching TRBD2. The V gene's germline CDR1 is GTSNPN and CDR2 SVGIG (reference sequence). This CDR3 is 15 amino acids long. V gave up 4 bases and J gave up 3 bases; unmatched junction bases: 6. CDR3 protein: CAWTSGGSGTDTQYF. CDR3 in DNA: TGTGCCTGGACTAGCGGGGGGAGTGGGACAGATACGCAGTATTTT. Supplemented by reference TRBV30 and TRBJ2-3, the full variable domain reads SQTIHQWPATLVQPVGSPLSLECTVEGTSNPNLYWYRQAAGRGLQLLFYSVGIGQISSEVPQNLSASRPQDRQFILSSKKLLLSDSGFYLCAWTSGGSGTDTQYFGPGTRLTVL.

The chain joins TRBV27 to TRBJ2-2; the match to TRBD2 covers 13 bases. The CDR3 covers 18 residues. The V and J ends lost 5 bases and 3 bases, in that order; junction bases with no gene match: 9. The germline V gene encodes CDR1 MNHEY and CDR2 SMNVEV (reference sequence). The CDR3 DNA follows: TGTGCCAGCAGTCCTCGGACTAGCGGGAGCGGGGACACCGGGGAGCTGTTTTTT. Translation: CASSPRTSGSGDTGELFF.